This entry concerns a single TCR beta chain. Its antigen is still unknown. This sample stems from a study of Tregs in tolerant kidney transplant recipients. Related graft donors supplied nonmyeloablative bone marrow transplants, and mixed chimerism was transient. Thawed PBMCs were FACS-sorted into unstimulated CD4+CD25+CD127- regulatory T cells, CD4+CD25- non-regulatory cells, CD4 and CD8 cells. General observations from the study: Few patients were studied, so findings need validation in larger groups. Activated donor B cell expansion appeared to reveal the most relevant donor-specific TCRbeta repertoire. In tolerant patients, donor-specific Tregs outgrew total Tregs, suggesting antigen-driven expansion.

This table comes from immunoSEQ multiplex PCR, and its TCRdb copy is limited to in-frame clones, with some not included. The table shows 80,000 or so clones, with about 91% occurring only once. The sequence was obtained from a human patient who received a combined kidney and bone marrow transplant. Some T cells may be supplied by the graft donor. The sequences come from CD4+ T cells from blood (PBMCs), collected 24 months after the transplant.

The CDR3 nucleotides are TGTGCCAGTAGTAAACTAGCGGGGGGGTGGGGGAAGACCCAGTACTTC. Amino acid sequence: CASSKLAGGWGKTQYF. This chain connects TRBV19 to TRBJ2-5, with TRBD2 matching over 13 bases. Unmatched junction bases numbered 8, after V lost 4 bases and J lost 6 bases. Germline V gene data show CDR1 as LNHDA and CDR2 as SQIVND (reference sequence). The length of the CDR3 is 16 residues.